The clone carrying this T cell receptor (beta chain) was detected ten times or more. Its antigen is not known. Building of the TCR beta libraries involved iRepertoire HTBI primers and Arm-PCR of CDR3 regions. TCRdb reanalysed the multiplex PCR reads using MiXCR and keeps one entry per CDR3 protein. The data hold more than 450,000 distinct CDR3 sequences, with more than 10% observed a single time. The time point is: newly diagnosed GD, antithyroid drugs for less than 3 months. Scientists built the TCR library using RNA that was extracted from PBMCs. Criteria from the American Thyroid Association guidelines were applied to diagnose Graves' disease. The data are from a study of regulatory T cells in long-lasting Graves disease. V gave up 1 base and J gave up 0 bases, with 8 bases separating them. Germline V gene sequence: CDR1 SGDLS, CDR2 YYNGEE. The CDR3 is made up of 15 amino acids. The study, taken as a whole, reports: Gene preferences differed: TRBV28, TRBJ1-2, TRBJ2-5 in persistent cases.

This same sample was also part of a study on T cells in Graves' hyperthyroidism and ophthalmopathy.

The source was peripheral blood mononuclear cells (PBMCs), collected at new diagnosis, from a patient treated with antithyroid drugs. The origin of this receptor is a woman in her twenties or thirties with Graves disease. The chain carries TRBV9 and TRBJ2-1; D is unclear. The CDR3 protein is CASSVSPGSYNEQFF. For the CDR3, the DNA is TGTGCCAGCAGCGTAAGTCCAGGCTCCTACAATGAGCAGTTCTTC.